This T cell receptor beta chain was sequenced for a study of early T cells in non-severe SARS-CoV-2 infection. Study-wide context: With bulk RNA from unsorted whole blood as input, sequencing yielded unpaired chains.

This clonotype was counted at least ten times. Antigen: not known. General observations from the study: CD4 and private specificities were missed by VDJdb matching, which favored anti-spike CD8 responses.

The length of the CDR3 is 11 residues. Between the trimmed V and J ends, which lost 5 bases and 7 bases, there was a span of 6 bases. Researchers tagged individual cDNA molecules with unique molecular identifiers. TCRdb reprocessed the 5' RACE reads via MiXCR and lists one record per CDR3 protein. Among 75,000 to 90,000 distinct CDR3 sequences, 10% were seen once, and the ten largest hold just over 8%. The chain has TRBV12-3 or TRBV12-4 and TRBJ2-1; no clear D gene. This specimen was whole blood, taken at baseline. The receptor was isolated from an adult who was a healthcare worker with PCR-confirmed SARS-CoV-2 infection or an uninfected control (not recorded which). CDR3 sequence (DNA): TGTGCCAGCAGTCTCAGGAATGAGCAGTTCTTC. Translation: CASSLRNEQFF.